These 24 T cell receptor beta chains came from one sample sequenced in a study of T cell changes during pregnancy in multiple sclerosis. Only in-frame clones appear in the TCRdb table, and some are missing; sequencing was by immunoSEQ multiplex PCR. This sample has about 30,000 clones, with 75% to 90% found just once. The sequencing here drew on CD4+ T cells from peripheral blood mononuclear cells, taken in the first trimester of pregnancy. These receptor sequences come from a female donor in good health, enrolled as a control in a pregnancy study.

The V call is TRBV29-1, the J call TRBJ2-7, with 7 bases fitting TRBD2. Germline V gene data show CDR1 as SQVTM and CDR2 as ANQGSEA. V dropped 4 bases and J dropped 7; count of bases not matched to a gene: 7. The CDR3 is made up of 12 amino acids. The CDR3 region has the DNA TGCAGCGTTGTAGCGGGTCAGGTGGAGCAGTACTTC. Its protein is CSVVAGQVEQYF.

The genes are TRBV11-2 and TRBJ1-1; 7 bases match TRBD1. CDR1 and CDR2 (germline): SGHAT, FQNNGV. The CDR3 has 14 residues. V shed 3 bases and J 0 bases; nucleotides not matched to a gene: 1. The CDR3 here is CASSFGQVNTEAFF. CDR3 nucleotides: TGTGCCAGCAGCTTTGGACAGGTGAACACTGAAGCTTTCTTT.

This clone was seen just once. The chain employs TRBV7-2 and TRBJ2-5; 10 positions agree with TRBD2. The CDR3 contains 18 residues. Germline CDR1 reads SGHTA; CDR2 reads FQGNSA. V lost 4 bases and J lost 2; bases outside the gene matches: 13. CDR3 in amino acids: CASSWAARSGREQETQYF. In DNA, the CDR3 is TGTGCCAGCAGCTGGGCTGCGCGGAGCGGGAGGGAACAAGAGACCCAGTACTTC.

The chain employs TRBV6-6 and TRBJ2-1, with D maybe TRBD2 (6 bases). V was cut by 4 bases and J by 9 bases, with 13 bases left in between. The CDR3 spans 13 residues. CDR1 is MNHNY, CDR2 SVGAGI, per germline (reference sequence). The CDR3 region is CASSSGLPGEQFF. The CDR3 DNA is TGTGCCAGCAGTTCGGGACTTCCTGGTGAGCAGTTCTTC.

J is TRBJ1-6 and V is TRBV27, with 10 positions matching TRBD1. The CDR3 is 15 amino acids. V shed 4 bases and J 10 bases; nucleotides not matched to a gene: 7. Looked up from germline, CDR1 is MNHEY and CDR2 is SMNVEV (reference sequence). The CDR3 here is CASSYRTGGVSPLHF. The CDR3 nucleotides read TGTGCCAGCAGTTATCGGACAGGGGGGGTATCACCCCTCCACTTT.

This clone is a singleton in its sample. As DNA, the CDR3 is TGTGCCAGTAGTATCGGGTATCTGCCCCAAGAGACCCAGTACTTC. Amino acid sequence: CASSIGYLPQETQYF. The J gene is TRBJ2-5, the V gene TRBV19; D ambiguous. The germline V and J ends were trimmed by 3 bases and 1 base, with 12 bases remaining between them. The length of the CDR3 is 15 residues. Germline CDR1 and CDR2: LNHDA and SQIVND (reference sequence).

This chain's CDR3 is CASSLVSATNEKLFF. DNA of the CDR3: TGTGCCAGCAGTTTAGTGTCAGCAACTAATGAAAAACTGTTTTTT. This chain joins TRBV28 and TRBJ1-4; D is ambiguous. The CDR3 is 15 residues long. Trimming removed 2 bases at V and 0 bases at J, with 7 bases between. CDR1 and CDR2 from the germline V gene are MDHEN and SYDVKM.

CDR3 region: CASSTWSGRVTGELFF. Written as DNA, the CDR3 is TGTGCCAGCAGCACATGGAGCGGGAGGGTAACCGGGGAGCTGTTTTTT. V and J are TRBV5-6 and TRBJ2-2, with 10 bases matching TRBD2. The CDR3 has 16 amino acids. The V gene end was trimmed by 4 bases and the J gene end by 5 bases; junction bases not matched to a gene: 8. Germline V gives CDR1 SGHDT, CDR2 YYEEEE.

In this sample, this clone turned up a few times. The gene calls are TRBV9 and TRBJ2-6; 8 nucleotides agree with TRBD1. Germline V gives CDR1 SGDLS, CDR2 YYNGEE. The CDR3 contains 17 residues. J gave up 0 bases and V 7 bases, and 9 bases lay outside the gene matches. The CDR3 region has the DNA TGTGCCAGCCTCCGCGGGACAGGTTTCTCTGGGGCCAACGTCCTGACTTTC. Protein sequence: CASLRGTGFSGANVLTF.

The chain combines TRBV29-1 with TRBJ2-3; 8 bases match TRBD1. In germline, CDR1 is SQVTM, CDR2 ANQGSEA. The CDR3 totals 13 residues. Losses at the gene ends were 4 bases for V and 3 bases for J; bases not matched to a gene: 3. CDR3 in DNA: TGCAGCGTTGGACAGGGGATGACAGATACGCAGTATTTT. Translating it yields CSVGQGMTDTQYF.

This clone has a handful of counts. The chain is built from TRBV5-1 and TRBJ1-1; D possibly corresponds to TRBD1 (6 bases). The CDR3 sequence is 15 residues long. The V end lost 4 bases, the J end lost 0 bases, and 13 bases lay between the germline ends. Germline assignment: CDR1 SGHRS and CDR2 YFSETQ. The CDR3 spells CASSQTAGVNTEAFF. The DNA of the CDR3 is TGCGCCAGCAGCCAAACCGCAGGGGTGAACACTGAAGCTTTCTTT.

As DNA, the CDR3 is TGTGCCAGCTCACTCCTCCCGGGGGTTTGGCAAGAGACCCAGTACTTC. This codes for CASSLLPGVWQETQYF. V and J are TRBV18 and TRBJ2-5; possibly TRBD2 for D (6 bases). V lost 4 bases and J lost 2, with 17 bases in between. Germline lookup yields CDR1 KGHSH and CDR2 LQKENI. The CDR3 is 16 residues long.

The rearrangement links TRBV6-6 to TRBJ2-7, with D perhaps matching TRBD2 (5 bases). The CDR3 loop spans 12 amino acids. CDR1 is MNHNY, CDR2 SVGAGI, per germline (reference sequence). V shed 6 bases and J shed 4 bases, with 10 bases lying between them. The CDR3 spells CASRAGVYEQYF. The CDR3 coding sequence is TGTGCCAGCAGGGCGGGTGTATACGAGCAGTACTTC.

The chain joins TRBV5-1 to TRBJ2-1, with 12 positions matching TRBD1. After removal of 3 bases from V and 8 bases from J, the junction contained 9 bases not matched to a gene. The germline gives CDR1 SGHRS, CDR2 YFSETQ. The CDR3 covers 16 residues. The CDR3 protein is CASSSARDRGQYEQFF. Written as DNA, the CDR3 is TGCGCCAGCAGCTCGGCTCGGGACAGGGGGCAGTATGAGCAGTTCTTC.

The gene calls are TRBV6-6 and TRBJ1-1; unclear D gene. The CDR3 consists of 12 residues. Germline values: CDR1 MNHNY, CDR2 SVGAGI (reference sequence). The ends were cut back, 6 bases at V and 7 bases at J, with 12 bases in the middle. The CDR3 coding sequence is TGTGCCAGCAGACTAAAGGAGGTTGAAGCTTTCTTT. It specifies CASRLKEVEAFF.

The chain links TRBV5-6 to TRBJ2-1; 13 bases line up with TRBD2. This CDR3 spans 14 amino acids. V was clipped by 4 bases and J by 8 bases; unmatched bases: 3. Germline V gives CDR1 SGHDT, CDR2 YYEEEE. The CDR3 sequence is CASSETSGRDEQFF. The CDR3 nucleotides read TGTGCCAGCAGCGAAACTAGCGGGAGGGATGAGCAGTTCTTC.

The genes are TRBV7-2 and TRBJ2-2; 12 nucleotides agree with TRBD1. The ends lost 5 bases at V and 4 bases at J; junction bases unmatched: 8. Germline V CDR1 and CDR2: SGHTA, FQGNSA. The CDR3 contains 17 residues. The CDR3 here is CASSIRDRGPITGELFF. The CDR3 DNA reads TGTGCCAGCAGCATCCGGGACAGGGGGCCAATCACCGGGGAGCTGTTTTTT.

The CDR3 sequence: CASRPAGLATDTQYF. Written as DNA, the CDR3 is TGTGCCAGCAGACCGGCGGGACTAGCGACAGATACGCAGTATTTT. The V and J genes are TRBV7-2 and TRBJ2-3; 10 positions agree with TRBD2. The CDR3 consists of 15 residues. Germline assignment: CDR1 SGHTA and CDR2 FQGNSA. J gave up 3 bases and V 6 bases, and 6 bases lay outside the gene matches.

V gene TRBV10-3 combines with J gene TRBJ2-3, with D possibly TRBD2 on 5 matching bases. CDR1 and CDR2 from the germline V gene are ENHRY and SYGVKD. This CDR3 region has 13 residues. Deletions cut 9 bases from V and 4 bases from J, with 14 bases between. The chain's CDR3 is CAIGSPGSDTQYF. The CDR3 nucleotides read TGTGCCATTGGGAGCCCGGGGTCAGATACGCAGTATTTT.

J is TRBJ2-1 and V is TRBV30; 8 bases align to TRBD2. CDR1 and CDR2 (germline): GTSNPN, SVGIG (reference sequence). With 3 bases clipped from V and 4 bases from J, the junction kept 8 bases outside the gene matches. This CDR3 comprises 15 residues. CDR3 loop: CAWREAGVGYNEQFF. CDR3 DNA: TGTGCCTGGAGAGAAGCGGGAGTGGGATACAATGAGCAGTTCTTC.

This rearrangement joins TRBV6-6 to TRBJ1-1; D is undetermined. Trimming removed 5 bases from V and 2 bases from J, with 9 bases in between. This CDR3 spans 13 amino acids. The germline gives CDR1 MNHNY, CDR2 SVGAGI (reference sequence). CDR3: CASSPDSNTEAFF. In nucleotides, the CDR3 is TGTGCCAGCAGTCCCGACTCAAACACTGAAGCTTTCTTT.

This chain joins TRBV5-6 and TRBJ2-5, with 7 bases matching TRBD1. Near its end, the DNA agrees better with TRBJ2-7, so the J call may be wrong. The CDR3 runs to 14 residues. Germline CDR1 is SGHDT and CDR2 is YYEEEE. The CDR3 sequence: CASSRQGLFYEQYF. CDR3 coding DNA: TGTGCCAGCAGCCGACAGGGCCTTTTCTACGAGCAGTACTTC.

The chain couples TRBV29-1 to TRBJ1-1, with 7 bases aligning to TRBD1. CDR1 and CDR2 from the germline V gene are SQVTM and ANQGSEA. CDR3 size: 12 residues. V trimming: 6 bases; J trimming: 5 bases; junction bases outside the gene matches: 6. CDR3 loop: CSVDRESTEAFF. The CDR3, as DNA: TGCAGCGTCGACAGGGAGAGTACTGAAGCTTTCTTT.

The V and J genes are TRBV4-1 and TRBJ2-3; 9 bases agree with TRBD2. This CDR3 contains 16 residues. Looked up from germline, CDR1 is MGHRA and CDR2 is YSYEKL. V shed 4 bases, J shed 4 bases, and the junction held 9 bases outside the gene matches. The CDR3 reads CASSPGVSGRSDTQYF. The DNA of the CDR3 is TGCGCCAGCAGCCCGGGGGTCAGCGGGAGGTCAGATACGCAGTATTTT.